This T cell receptor beta chain was sequenced in a study of T cell repertoires in cytomegalovirus infection. Turning to the study itself: Used in the study were CMV epitopes, some recently identified and HLA-C-restricted, others well-studied and HLA-B-restricted. It can be stated that public TCR beta signatures indicated CMV infection as well as a matching HLA type.

Between the trimmed V and J ends, which lost 5 bases and 2 bases, there was a span of 21 bases. The length of the CDR3 is 17 residues. MiXCR, run by TCRdb on the reads, gives a single entry per CDR3 protein. Here the sample spans some 920,000 distinct CDR3 sequences, roughly 31% being singletons. As concerns this clonotype: The antigen is undetermined.

The specimen comprised cultured CD8+ T cells from PBMCs, sampled from culture after CMV antigen stimulation. This sequence joins TRBV23-1 and TRBJ2-5, with D hard to call. TRBV23-1 counts as an open reading frame of uncertain function. The source is a human donor in good health (CMV status not recorded). Some clones in this sample may be carry-over from other donors' samples. Here the CDR3 reads CASSSTQIGPTQETQYF. CDR3 DNA: TGCGCCAGCAGTTCAACCCAAATCGGGCCCACGCAAGAGACCCAGTACTTC.